The rows below give T cell receptor beta chains drawn from one sample of a study of blood T cell repertoires in COVID-19. Measured with immunoSEQ multiplex PCR; TCRdb has only the in-frame clones, and not every one. The data contain 350,000 to 550,000 clones, more than 80% of them singletons. Sequencing was performed on PBMCs or T cells enriched from blood (not recorded which). All receptors come from a man aged 25-45 years who had recovered from COVID-19. The CDR3 runs from the conserved cysteine through the conserved F or W. The D gene is left open where the match is weak. Part of the rows lack a size; the others show once, few, many or a class for expanded clones.

clone size,V gene,D gene,J gene,CDR3 DNA,CDR3 protein
NA,TRBV6-5,TRBD1,TRBJ2-2,TGTGCCAGCAATACGGACAGGGCGAACACCGGGGAGCTGTTTTTT,CASNTDRANTGELFF
NA,TRBV7-9,NA,TRBJ1-3,TGTGCCAGCAGCTTAGCAGTTCCGAGCTCTGGAAACACCATATATTTT,CASSLAVPSSGNTIYF
NA,TRBV5-1,TRBD1,TRBJ2-1,TGCGCCAGCAGCGTACAGGGGCCAGCAAATTACAATGAGCAGTTCTTC,CASSVQGPANYNEQFF
NA,TRBV19,TRBD1,TRBJ1-2,TGTGCCAGTAGTATACGACAGGGGGGAAACTATGGCTACACCTTC,CASSIRQGGNYGYTF
NA,TRBV6-1,NA,TRBJ2-1,TGTGCCAGCAGTGATTGGGACTCGCTGGATGAGCAGTTCTTC,CASSDWDSLDEQFF
NA,TRBV28,NA,TRBJ2-3,TGTGCCAGCAGTGCAAACAGGGTTACGCAGTATTTT,CASSANRVTQYF
NA,TRBV3-1/TRBV3-2,NA,TRBJ2-2,TGTGCCAGCAGCCTGGGGAGCGACGGGGAGCTGTTTTTT,CASSLGSDGELFF
NA,TRBV11-1,NA,TRBJ1-5,TGTGCCAGCAGCTACGGTTTAGATCAGCCCCAGCATTTT,CASSYGLDQPQHF
NA,TRBV28,TRBD1,TRBJ2-5,TGTGCCAGCAGCCCGGACAGGGGGCAAGAGACCCAGTACTTC,CASSPDRGQETQYF
NA,TRBV18,TRBD1,TRBJ2-5,TGTGCCAGCTCACCCTCGACAGGGGCAGGGCAAGAGACCCAGTACTTC,CASSPSTGAGQETQYF
NA,TRBV6-5,NA,TRBJ2-7,TGTGCCAGCAGGACAACAGGACAGAGTGCATACGAGCAGTACTTC,CASRTTGQSAYEQYF
NA,TRBV25-1,TRBD1,TRBJ1-1,TGTGCCAGCAAACAGGGGAGCACTGAAGCTTTCTTT,CASKQGSTEAFF
NA,TRBV27,TRBD2,TRBJ2-1,TGTGCCAGTCGAAACGGGAGGGCCGTTGAGCAGTTCTTC,CASRNGRAVEQFF
NA,TRBV9,TRBD1,TRBJ2-3,TGTGCCAGCAGCGTAGTAGCTGGGACAGGGGAAACAGATACGCAGTATTTT,CASSVVAGTGETDTQYF
NA,TRBV5-4,TRBD2,TRBJ2-3,TGTGCCAGCAGCCCAGCGGGGATTAGCACAGATACGCAGTATTTT,CASSPAGISTDTQYF
NA,TRBV5-4,TRBD1,TRBJ1-1,TGTGCCAGCAGCTTGGGAGCAGGGGGAATTGAAGCTTTCTTT,CASSLGAGGIEAFF
few,TRBV2,NA,TRBJ2-7,TGTGCCACCAGTCGAGGGTGGGCATCCGACGAGCAGTACTTC,CATSRGWASDEQYF
NA,TRBV5-1,NA,TRBJ1-1,TGCGCCAGCAGCTTGGTCGGGGGGAACACTGAAGCTTTCTTT,CASSLVGGNTEAFF
NA,TRBV11-2,NA,TRBJ2-5,TGTGCCAGCAGCCCCTCTCAGGGCGTTACGGAGACCCAGTACTTC,CASSPSQGVTETQYF
NA,TRBV18,TRBD2,TRBJ2-3,TGTGCCAGCTCACCACTTAGGAGGGCGGGGGCAGATACGCAGTATTTT,CASSPLRRAGADTQYF
NA,TRBV6-5,NA,TRBJ1-3,TGTGCCAGCAGTTACGGGCCGCGCACTGGAAACACCATATATTTT,CASSYGPRTGNTIYF
once,TRBV4-1,TRBD2,TRBJ2-7,TGCGCCAGCAGCCAAGATCTAGCGGGGGGAATCTCCTACGAGCAGTACTTC,CASSQDLAGGISYEQYF
NA,TRBV2,NA,TRBJ1-5,TGTGCCAGCAAAAACCAGGGTACAAGTCAGCCCCAGCATTTT,CASKNQGTSQPQHF
NA,TRBV2,TRBD2,TRBJ2-3,TGTGCCAGAGGGGAGCGGGACCTGACAGATACGCAGTATTTT,CARGERDLTDTQYF
NA,TRBV7-8,TRBD2,TRBJ2-1,TGTGCCAGCAGCTTAGTAGTTTCGGCTAGCGGGAGTTATGAGCAGTTCTTC,CASSLVVSASGSYEQFF
once,TRBV10-1,NA,TRBJ2-1,TGCGCCAGCAGAAACCCTGCAGGGGTCGAGCAGTTCTTC,CASRNPAGVEQFF
NA,TRBV19,NA,TRBJ2-4,TGTGCCACCTCAGACAGAAAAAACATTCAGTACTTC,CATSDRKNIQYF
NA,TRBV10-3,TRBD1,TRBJ1-1,TGTGCCATCAGTCCAGGGGGGCAGACTGAAGCTTTCTTT,CAISPGGQTEAFF
NA,TRBV11-2,NA,TRBJ2-2,TGTGCCAGCAGCTTAGTTCCGGGAGCCACCGGGGAGCTGTTTTTT,CASSLVPGATGELFF
NA,TRBV9,TRBD1,TRBJ1-2,TGTGCCAGCAGCCAAAGGACAGGGGAGGGCTACACCTTC,CASSQRTGEGYTF
NA,TRBV5-8,TRBD1,TRBJ1-5,TGTGCCAGCAGTAAGCGGACAGGGAGCAATCAGCCCCAGCATTTT,CASSKRTGSNQPQHF
NA,TRBV30,TRBD1,TRBJ1-2,TGTGCCTGGACCCCACCGGGACAGCTTTATGGCTACACCTTC,CAWTPPGQLYGYTF
NA,TRBV9,TRBD2,TRBJ2-3,TGTGCCAGCAGCCCATGGACTAGCGGATTCACAGATACGCAGTATTTT,CASSPWTSGFTDTQYF
NA,TRBV5-6,TRBD1,TRBJ1-5,TGTGCCAGCAGCTTGGGCGACAGGGCTTATGGGAATCAGCCCCAGCATTTT,CASSLGDRAYGNQPQHF
once,TRBV11-2,NA,TRBJ2-4,TGTGCCAGCAGCTTAGGGCCGGGGATGGGAAACATTCAGTACTTC,CASSLGPGMGNIQYF
NA,TRBV6-4,TRBD2,TRBJ2-3,TGTGCCAGCAGTACTGTTGGCGGGGGTGGTACGCAGTATTTT,CASSTVGGGGTQYF
NA,TRBV10-2,NA,TRBJ2-1,TGCGCCAGCAGTGAGTCCCTGACTTACTCCTACAATGAGCAGTTCTTC,CASSESLTYSYNEQFF
once,TRBV12-3/TRBV12-4,NA,TRBJ1-1,TGTGCCAGCAGTTCGGGACTTCGTGCGCGGGCTTTCTTT,CASSSGLRARAFF
NA,TRBV11-2,NA,TRBJ1-1,TGTGCCAGCAGCTTAGATCTAGGAGGGACGGAAGCTTTCTTT,CASSLDLGGTEAFF
NA,TRBV4-2,NA,TRBJ1-1,TGTGCCAGCAGCCAAGTGGGAGGGGGAGTAATGGAAGCTTTCTTT,CASSQVGGGVMEAFF
NA,TRBV7-2,NA,TRBJ1-4,TGTGCCAGCAGCTTAGTAGTGCGCGAAAAACTGTTTTTT,CASSLVVREKLFF
NA,TRBV10-3,NA,TRBJ1-1,TGTGCCATCAGATTGACAGACACTGAAGCTTTCTTT,CAIRLTDTEAFF
NA,TRBV12-3/TRBV12-4,NA,TRBJ1-6,TGTGCCAGCGGATACAGCTATAATTCACCCCTCCACTTT,CASGYSYNSPLHF
NA,TRBV24-1,TRBD1,TRBJ1-1,TGTGCCACTAGGAACAGGGGTGACACTGAAGCTTTCTTT,CATRNRGDTEAFF
NA,TRBV10-2,TRBD2,TRBJ2-1,TGCGCCAGCACGGGGACTACCCGACTCAATGAGCAGTTCTTC,CASTGTTRLNEQFF
NA,TRBV7-2,TRBD2,TRBJ2-7,TGTGCCAGCAGCTTAGCTTTAGCGGGAGTGGGCGAGCAGTACTTC,CASSLALAGVGEQYF
NA,TRBV29-1,TRBD2,TRBJ2-1,TGCAGCGTTGAAGGGGGGACTAGCCCGTTCTTC,CSVEGGTSPFF
NA,TRBV28,TRBD1,TRBJ1-5,TGTGCCAGCAGAAGTGGACAGGGGGCTCAGCCCCAGCATTTT,CASRSGQGAQPQHF
NA,TRBV25-1,NA,TRBJ1-1,TGTGCCAGCAGTGTCACTACCATGAACACTGAAGCTTTCTTT,CASSVTTMNTEAFF
NA,TRBV27,NA,TRBJ1-1,TGTGCCAGCAGTTTCCTTAGAGGATCCGTTGGCACTGAAGCTTTCTTT,CASSFLRGSVGTEAFF
NA,TRBV4-2,TRBD2,TRBJ2-3,TGTGCCAGCAGCCAATCCCAGCGGGAGGGGTCAGATACGCAGTATTTT,CASSQSQREGSDTQYF
NA,TRBV14,NA,TRBJ2-1,TGTGCCAGCAGCCGTCTTATAGACAGCTTAAGCTCCTACAATGAGCAGTTCTTC,CASSRLIDSLSSYNEQFF